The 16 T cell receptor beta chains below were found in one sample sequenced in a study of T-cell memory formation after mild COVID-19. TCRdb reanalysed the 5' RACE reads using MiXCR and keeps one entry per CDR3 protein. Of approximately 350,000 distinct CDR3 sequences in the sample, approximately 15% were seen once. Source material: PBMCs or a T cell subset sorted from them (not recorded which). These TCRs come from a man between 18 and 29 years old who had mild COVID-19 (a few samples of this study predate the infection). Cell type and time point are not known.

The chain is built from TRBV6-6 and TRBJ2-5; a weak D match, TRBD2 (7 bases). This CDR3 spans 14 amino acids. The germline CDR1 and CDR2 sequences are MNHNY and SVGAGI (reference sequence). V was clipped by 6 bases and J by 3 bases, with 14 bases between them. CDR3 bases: TGTGCCAGCAGCGCGGAGGGGGGGGAAGAGACCCAGTACTTC. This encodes CASSAEGGEETQYF.

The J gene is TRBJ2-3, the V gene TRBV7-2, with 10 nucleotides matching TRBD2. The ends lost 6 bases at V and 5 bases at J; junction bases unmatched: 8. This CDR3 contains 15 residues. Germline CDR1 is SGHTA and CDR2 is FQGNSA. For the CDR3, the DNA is TGTGCCAGCAGACGAAGCGGGGGGGCCAAAGATACGCAGTATTTT. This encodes CASRRSGGAKDTQYF.

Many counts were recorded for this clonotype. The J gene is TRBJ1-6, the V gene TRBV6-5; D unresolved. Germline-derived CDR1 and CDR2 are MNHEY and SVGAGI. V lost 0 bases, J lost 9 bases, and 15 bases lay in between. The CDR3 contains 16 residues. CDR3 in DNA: TGTGCCAGCAGTTACTCGGCCAGCTGGGGTGGTTCACCCCTCCACTTT. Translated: CASSYSASWGGSPLHF.

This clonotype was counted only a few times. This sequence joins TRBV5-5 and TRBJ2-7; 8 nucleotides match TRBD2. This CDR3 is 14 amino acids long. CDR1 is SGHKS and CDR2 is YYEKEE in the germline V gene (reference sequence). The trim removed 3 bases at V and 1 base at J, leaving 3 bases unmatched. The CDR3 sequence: CASSSGGGSYEQYF. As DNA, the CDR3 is TGTGCCAGCAGCTCTGGCGGGGGGTCCTACGAGCAGTACTTC.

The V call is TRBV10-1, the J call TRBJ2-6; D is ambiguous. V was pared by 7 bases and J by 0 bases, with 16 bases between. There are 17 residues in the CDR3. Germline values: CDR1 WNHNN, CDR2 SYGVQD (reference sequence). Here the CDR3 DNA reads TGCGCCAGCACGAAGGGTGTACGTTACTCTGGGGCCAACGTCCTGACTTTC. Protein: CASTKGVRYSGANVLTF.

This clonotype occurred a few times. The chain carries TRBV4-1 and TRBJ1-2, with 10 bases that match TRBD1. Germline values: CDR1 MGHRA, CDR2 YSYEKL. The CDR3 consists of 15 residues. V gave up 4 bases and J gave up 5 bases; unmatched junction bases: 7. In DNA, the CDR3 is TGCGCCAGCAGCCCCCGGACAGGGGGGGGTTATGGCTACACCTTC. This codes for CASSPRTGGGYGYTF.

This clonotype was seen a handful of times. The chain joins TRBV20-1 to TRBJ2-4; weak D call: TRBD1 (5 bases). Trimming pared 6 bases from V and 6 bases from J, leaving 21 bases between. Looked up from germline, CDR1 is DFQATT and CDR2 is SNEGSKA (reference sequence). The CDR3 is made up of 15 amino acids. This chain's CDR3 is CSARSVKGSGNIQYF. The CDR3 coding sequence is TGCAGTGCCCGCTCCGTGAAGGGGTCGGGAAACATTCAGTACTTC.

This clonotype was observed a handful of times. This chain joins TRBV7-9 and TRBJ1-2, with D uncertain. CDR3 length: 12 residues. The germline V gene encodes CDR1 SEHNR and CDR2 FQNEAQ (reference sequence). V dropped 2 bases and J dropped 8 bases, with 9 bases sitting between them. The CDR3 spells CASSLKQQGYTF. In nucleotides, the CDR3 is TGTGCCAGCAGCTTAAAGCAGCAAGGCTACACCTTC.

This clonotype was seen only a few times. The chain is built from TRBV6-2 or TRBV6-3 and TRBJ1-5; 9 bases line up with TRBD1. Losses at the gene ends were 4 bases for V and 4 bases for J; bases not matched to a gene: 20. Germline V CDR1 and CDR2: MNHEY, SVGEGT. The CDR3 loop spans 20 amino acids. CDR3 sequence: CASSSWQQGARWTSNQPQHF. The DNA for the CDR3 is TGTGCCAGCAGTTCCTGGCAACAGGGGGCGCGGTGGACCTCGAATCAGCCCCAGCATTTT.

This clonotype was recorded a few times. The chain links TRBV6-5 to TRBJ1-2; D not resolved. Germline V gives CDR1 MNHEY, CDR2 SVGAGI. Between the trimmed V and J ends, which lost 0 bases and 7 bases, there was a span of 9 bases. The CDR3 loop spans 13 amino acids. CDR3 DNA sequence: TGTGCCAGCAGTTACTCGGCCTTAGGTGGCTACACCTTC. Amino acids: CASSYSALGGYTF.

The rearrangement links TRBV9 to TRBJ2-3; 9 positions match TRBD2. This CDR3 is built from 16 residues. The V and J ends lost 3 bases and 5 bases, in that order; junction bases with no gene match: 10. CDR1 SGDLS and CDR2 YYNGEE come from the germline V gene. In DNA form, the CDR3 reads TGTGCCAGCAGCGAGTTCGGGCGGGGGGGCCAAGATACGCAGTATTTT. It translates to CASSEFGRGGQDTQYF.

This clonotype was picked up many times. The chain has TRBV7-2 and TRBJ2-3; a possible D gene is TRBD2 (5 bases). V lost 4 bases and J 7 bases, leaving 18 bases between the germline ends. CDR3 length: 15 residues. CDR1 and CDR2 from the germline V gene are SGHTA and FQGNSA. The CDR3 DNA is TGTGCCAGCAGCTCCCTGGGAGCCTCCGCTTATACGCAGTATTTT. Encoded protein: CASSSLGASAYTQYF.

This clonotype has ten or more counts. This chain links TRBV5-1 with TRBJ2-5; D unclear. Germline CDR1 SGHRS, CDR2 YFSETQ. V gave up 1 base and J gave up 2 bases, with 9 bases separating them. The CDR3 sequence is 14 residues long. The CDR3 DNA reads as TGCGCCAGCAGCTTGCAGGACGGTCAAGAGACCCAGTACTTC. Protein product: CASSLQDGQETQYF.

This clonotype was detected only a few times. CDR3 in DNA: TGTGCCACCAGTCGACAGGGAGTGTCCCCGGTGGAGCTGTTTTTT. Its translation is CATSRQGVSPVELFF. The chain has TRBV24-1 and TRBJ2-2; TRBD1 matches 7 bases. The germline gives CDR1 KGHDR, CDR2 SFDVKD. V was clipped by 6 bases and J by 10 bases; unmatched bases: 13. CDR3 length: 15 residues.

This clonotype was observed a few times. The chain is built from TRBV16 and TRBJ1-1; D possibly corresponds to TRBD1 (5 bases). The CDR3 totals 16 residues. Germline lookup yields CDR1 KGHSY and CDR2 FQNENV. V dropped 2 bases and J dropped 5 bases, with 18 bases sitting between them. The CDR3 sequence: CASSQMEGRGGTEAFF. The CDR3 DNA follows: TGTGCCAGCAGCCAAATGGAGGGAAGGGGCGGGACTGAAGCTTTCTTT.

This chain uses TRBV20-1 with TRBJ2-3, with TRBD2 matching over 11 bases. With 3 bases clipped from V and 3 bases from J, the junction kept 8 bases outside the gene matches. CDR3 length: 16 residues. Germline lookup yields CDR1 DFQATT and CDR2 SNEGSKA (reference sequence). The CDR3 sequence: CSARTSGAARTDTQYF. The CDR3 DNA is TGCAGTGCTAGGACTAGCGGGGCGGCCAGAACAGATACGCAGTATTTT.